The present T cell receptor beta chain was sequenced within a study of T cell repertoires in cytomegalovirus infection. About the research overall: HLA-B-restricted CMV epitopes that are well studied were used alongside recently identified HLA-C-restricted ones. Public TCR beta signatures were indicative of both CMV infection and a matching HLA type.

Study-wide results and limits: It was HLA-C-restricted CMV-specific TCR beta clonotypes that dominated the response ex vivo. Public TCR beta family frequency separated CMV-and-HLA carriers, including in an independent cohort.

This clonotype was observed a handful of times. Its antigen is as yet unknown. Since a much larger clone is just one base distant, this may be a read error. V lost 7 bases, J lost 5 bases, and 14 bases lay in between. The CDR3 is 13 amino acids. TCRdb reprocessed the reads via MiXCR and lists one record per CDR3 protein. The sample carries 110,000 to 150,000 distinct CDR3 sequences, 25% to 35% recorded once. This TCR derives from a human donor in good health (CMV status not recorded). Some clones in this sample may be carry-over from other donors' samples. Sequenced material: CD8+ T cells from cultured PBMCs, taken from culture after CMV antigen stimulation. V and J are TRBV12-3 or TRBV12-4 and TRBJ2-5; possibly TRBD1 or TRBD2 for D (6 bases each). The CDR3 loop reads CASNSGDTETQYF. The CDR3 region has the DNA TGTGCCAGCAACTCGGGGGACACTGAGACCCAGTACTTC.